What follows are 17 T cell receptor beta chains derived from one specimen sequenced in a study of ipilimumab plus nivolumab after autologous stem cell transplantation (dated by TCRdb to about 2021). Library method: the immunoSEQ multiplex PCR assay. Imported from immuneACCESS, the table was reduced by TCRdb to in-frame sequences with V and J called. These copies leave out some clones; in studies compared against another copy, an unresolved V gene accounts for under half, and the cause of the remainder is not known. The sample table records about 10,000 clones; over 60% of these occur just once. The ten most abundant clones make up under 25% of the sample. The sequencing used PBMCs, collected in a trial of ipilimumab plus nivolumab as post-transplant consolidation. These receptor sequences come from a female donor with multiple myeloma.

The V call is TRBV5-1, the J call TRBJ1-5; D remains ambiguous. The CDR3 is made up of 15 amino acids. Between the trimmed V and J ends, which lost 2 bases and 0 bases, there was a span of 9 bases. Germline V gene lookup returns CDR1 SGHRS and CDR2 YFSETQ. The CDR3 DNA is TGCGCCAGCAGCTTATCGGGAAATAGCAATCAGCCCCAGCATTTT. This gives the protein CASSLSGNSNQPQHF.

This clone was seen only once. This chain uses TRBV5-6 with TRBJ1-2; a weak D match, TRBD1 (6 bases). V was pared by 0 bases and J by 8 bases, with 11 bases between. Germline CDR1 SGHDT, CDR2 YYEEEE. This CDR3 comprises 13 residues. The CDR3: CASSLAGGGGYTF. In DNA form, the CDR3 reads TGTGCCAGCAGCTTGGCTGGAGGGGGAGGCTACACCTTC.

This sequence joins TRBV28 and TRBJ1-6, with D possibly matching TRBD1 (6 bases). This CDR3 region has 16 residues. Germline CDR1 reads MDHEN; CDR2 reads SYDVKM. V was cut by 6 bases and J by 10 bases, with 22 bases left in between. Here the CDR3 DNA reads TGTGCCAGCAGGCCCGGGCTGGGCAGGGGAAGGTCACCCCTCCACTTT. Its translation is CASRPGLGRGRSPLHF.

The gene calls are TRBV27 and TRBJ2-7, with D perhaps matching TRBD1 (5 bases). CDR1 and CDR2 from the germline V gene are MNHEY and SMNVEV (reference sequence). This CDR3 spans 14 amino acids. The ends were cut back, 3 bases at V and 6 bases at J, with 15 bases in the middle. CDR3 residues: CASSFFPQGGEQYF. DNA for the CDR3: TGTGCCAGCAGTTTTTTTCCTCAGGGCGGCGAGCAGTACTTC.

CDR3 protein: CASSLAREKETQYF. The CDR3 region has the DNA TGCGCCAGCAGCTTGGCTCGGGAAAAAGAGACCCAGTACTTC. V is TRBV5-1 and J is TRBJ2-5; maybe TRBD2 (5 bases). Germline CDR1 SGHRS, CDR2 YFSETQ. The CDR3 has 14 residues. V gave up 0 bases and J gave up 3 bases, with 9 bases separating them. The full variable domain, in which reference TRBV5-1 and TRBJ2-5 provide the parts outside the CDR3, is KAGVTQTPRYLIKTRGQQVTLSCSPISGHRSVSWYQQTPGQGLQFLFEYFSETQRNKGNFPGRFSGRQFSNSRSEMNVSTLELGDSALYLCASSLAREKETQYFGPGTRLLVL.

There are a few counts of this clone. This chain uses TRBV18 with TRBJ1-3; 8 positions agree with TRBD1. Germline V gene sequence: CDR1 KGHSH, CDR2 LQKENI. The ends lost 3 bases at V and 3 bases at J; junction bases unmatched: 7. CDR3 size: 16 residues. The CDR3 DNA reads TGTGCCAGCTCACCTGGAACAGGGGGACTTGGAAACACCATATATTTT. This encodes CASSPGTGGLGNTIYF.

This chain connects TRBV14 to TRBJ2-7; 8 nucleotides agree with TRBD2. J gave up 6 bases and V 2 bases, and 6 bases lay outside the gene matches. Germline V gene data show CDR1 as SGHDN and CDR2 as FVKESK. The CDR3 runs 14 residues. CDR3 in amino acids: CASSQSGRMGEQYF. CDR3 nucleotides: TGTGCCAGCAGCCAAAGCGGGAGAATGGGCGAGCAGTACTTC.

The chain recombines TRBV12-5 with TRBJ2-6; possibly TRBD1 for D (6 bases). This CDR3 is 18 amino acids long. V was pared by 5 bases and J by 5 bases, with 22 bases between. Germline CDR1 LGHNT, CDR2 FRNRAP. The CDR3 coding sequence is TGTGCTAGTGGTAAAGATCATTTGGGACAAAGTCGGGCCAACGTCCTGACTTTC. It translates to CASGKDHLGQSRANVLTF.

CDR3 residues: CASSLGKGVGDQPQHF. The CDR3 region has the DNA TGTGCCAGCAGCTTAGGAAAGGGGGTGGGTGATCAGCCCCAGCATTTT. The rearrangement links TRBV7-6 to TRBJ1-5, with a tentative D call TRBD1 (6 bases). Trimming left V 1 base short and J 5 bases short, with 15 bases between. Germline lookup yields CDR1 SGHVS and CDR2 FNYEAQ. The CDR3 runs 16 residues.

The CDR3 is CASSKSWGAPDTQYF. The CDR3 DNA reads TGTGCCAGCAGCAAAAGTTGGGGAGCACCAGATACGCAGTATTTT. The chain recombines TRBV21-1 with TRBJ2-3; the D segment call TRBD2 is taken from the table without a DNA check. TRBV21-1 is shown as a pseudogene. This CDR3 has 15 residues.

The chain recombines TRBV6-1 with TRBJ2-7; D may be TRBD1 or TRBD2 (5 bases each). This CDR3 has 14 amino acids. Germline CDR1 and CDR2: MNHNS and SASEGT. Trimming cost V 8 bases and J 4 bases, with 18 bases left between them. In DNA form, the CDR3 reads TGTGCCAGCTCCCCGGGACCAACACTATACGAGCAGTACTTC. It encodes CASSPGPTLYEQYF.

This clone was detected only a few times. J is TRBJ2-1 and V is TRBV11-3, with D possibly TRBD1 on 5 matching bases. Germline V gene data show CDR1 as SGHNT and CDR2 as YENEEA. This CDR3 is 13 amino acids long. V was cut by 2 bases and J by 8 bases, with 10 bases left in between. CDR3 nucleotide sequence: TGTGCCAGCAGCTTAAAAATGGGGCATGAGCAGTTCTTC. Amino acids: CASSLKMGHEQFF. The whole variable domain, filled in from reference TRBV11-3 and TRBJ2-1, reads EAGVVQSPRYKIIEKKQPVAFWCNPISGHNTLYWYLQNLGQGPELLIRYENEEAVDDSQLPKDRFSAERLKGVDSTLKIQPAELGDSAVYLCASSLKMGHEQFFGPGTRLTVL.

This clone is categorized as medium-sized (0.01 to 0.1%). V is TRBV29-1 and J is TRBJ2-7; 8 bases are a match to TRBD1. V lost 0 bases and J lost 5; bases outside the gene matches: 3. CDR3 length: 13 amino acids. The germline V gene has CDR1 SQVTM and CDR2 ANQGSEA. The CDR3: CSVEEWTGHEQYF. CDR3 coding DNA: TGCAGCGTTGAAGAATGGACAGGGCACGAGCAGTACTTC.

CDR3 loop: CASSYGGSGNTIYF. The CDR3 DNA is TGTGCCAGCAGTTACGGGGGCTCTGGAAACACCATATATTTT. The chain combines TRBV6-5 with TRBJ1-3, with D possibly being TRBD1 (5 bases). From germline, CDR1 is MNHEY and CDR2 SVGAGI. The CDR3 contains 14 residues. V lost 2 bases to trimming and J lost 0 bases, with 5 bases between them.

V is TRBV10-2 and J is TRBJ1-1; no firm D call. The CDR3 covers 14 residues. The germline V and J ends were trimmed by 2 bases and 3 bases, with 10 bases remaining between them. Germline V gene data show CDR1 as WSHSY and CDR2 as SAAADI. For the CDR3, the DNA is TGCGCCAGCAGTGAGACCGCGGTTGACACTGAAGCTTTCTTT. This encodes CASSETAVDTEAFF.

The chain has TRBV5-1 and TRBJ1-4, with D tentatively TRBD1 (6 bases). Trimming cost V 0 bases and J 5 bases, with 11 bases left between them. The CDR3 runs 15 residues. Germline V gives CDR1 SGHRS, CDR2 YFSETQ. The DNA of the CDR3 is TGCGCCAGCAGCTTGGCGAACAGGGTGAATGAAAAACTGTTTTTT. Translated, it gives CASSLANRVNEKLFF.

This chain links TRBV28 with TRBJ1-2; 8 positions match TRBD1. From germline, CDR1 is MDHEN and CDR2 SYDVKM. V was pared by 3 bases and J by 0 bases, with 3 bases of the junction left unmatched. The CDR3 consists of 15 residues. CDR3 nucleotides: TGTGCCAGCAGTTTGGGACAGGAAACTAACTATGGCTACACCTTC. It codes for CASSLGQETNYGYTF.